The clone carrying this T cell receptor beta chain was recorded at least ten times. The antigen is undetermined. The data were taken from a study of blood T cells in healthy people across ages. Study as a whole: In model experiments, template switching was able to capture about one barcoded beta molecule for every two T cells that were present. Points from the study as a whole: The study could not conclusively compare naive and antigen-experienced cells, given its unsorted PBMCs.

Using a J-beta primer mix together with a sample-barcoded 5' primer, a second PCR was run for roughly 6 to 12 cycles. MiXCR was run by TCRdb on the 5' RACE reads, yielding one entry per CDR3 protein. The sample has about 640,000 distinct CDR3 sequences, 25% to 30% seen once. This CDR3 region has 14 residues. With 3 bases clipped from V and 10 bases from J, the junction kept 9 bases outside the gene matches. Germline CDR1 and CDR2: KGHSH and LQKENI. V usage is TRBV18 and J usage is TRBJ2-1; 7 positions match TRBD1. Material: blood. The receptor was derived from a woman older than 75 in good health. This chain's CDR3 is CASSPLERGHEQFF. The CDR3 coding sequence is TGTGCCAGCTCACCCCTCGAGAGGGGGCACGAGCAGTTCTTC.